The 12 T cell receptor beta chains below were found in one sample sequenced in a study of shared clonotypes between healthy human individuals (dated by TCRdb to the early 2020s). CD8 naive samples were obtained by positive selection for CCR7 among CD45RO-negative cells, yielding a CD45RA+CCR7+ population from which TemRA cells were excluded. The protocol used for the library was the immunoSEQ multiplex PCR assay. The source is immuneACCESS, and TCRdb retained only in-frame sequences with V and J called. Part of the clones is not carried over; for the studies checked, unresolved V genes explain less than half of this, and the remainder is unexplained. For this sample there are millions of clones; about 92% appear just once. The ten most abundant clones make up under 2% of the sample. The sequencing sample was made of naive CD8+ T cells from PBMCs. The label giving this sample's cell subset or site can be read as: CD45RA+CCR7+. The receptors stem from a man between 18 and 29 years old in good health. Some clones in this sample may be carry-over from other donors' samples.

J is TRBJ2-7 and V is TRBV5-1; maybe TRBD1 (6 bases). Trimming left V 2 bases short and J 0 bases short, with 9 bases between. Germline CDR1 is SGHRS and CDR2 is YFSETQ. The CDR3 totals 14 residues. The CDR3 nucleotides are TGCGCCAGCAGCTTCACAGGGTTCTCCTACGAGCAGTACTTC. Residues: CASSFTGFSYEQYF.

The table lists this clone with a count of one. The chain links TRBV2 to TRBJ2-5, with a tentative D call TRBD2 (7 bases). The CDR3 spans 15 residues. The V gene lost 3 bases and the J gene lost 2 bases, with 13 bases spanning the gap. Germline CDR1 and CDR2: SNHLY and FYNNEI. CDR3 amino acids: CASSEFRGLQETQYF. CDR3 nucleotides: TGTGCCAGCAGTGAGTTCAGGGGACTACAAGAGACCCAGTACTTC.

The rearrangement links TRBV27 to TRBJ2-7; a possible D gene is TRBD1 (6 bases). The CDR3 spans 14 residues. Germline V gives CDR1 MNHEY, CDR2 SMNVEV (reference sequence). Trimming shortened V by 6 bases and J by 6 bases, and 18 bases separated the two germline ends. The CDR3 is CASSVGTGFGEQYF. CDR3 in DNA: TGTGCCAGCAGCGTGGGAACAGGGTTCGGCGAGCAGTACTTC.

The chain links TRBV4-3 to TRBJ2-7; D is possibly TRBD1 or TRBD2 (5 bases each). The CDR3 has 18 residues. Germline values: CDR1 LGHNA, CDR2 YSLEER. V lost 0 bases and J lost 2, with 20 bases in between. The CDR3 sequence is CASSQDGPGTLYTYEQYF. As DNA, the CDR3 is TGCGCCAGCAGCCAAGACGGCCCAGGGACCCTATACACCTACGAGCAGTACTTC.

This clone was seen once. The rearrangement joins TRBV6-6 to TRBJ2-2; TRBD1 matches 8 bases. This CDR3 contains 13 residues. The V gene end was trimmed by 8 bases and the J gene end by 8 bases; junction bases not matched to a gene: 7. In germline, CDR1 is MNHNY, CDR2 SVGAGI (reference sequence). This chain's CDR3 is CASLTGEGGELFF. As DNA, the CDR3 is TGTGCCAGCTTGACAGGGGAAGGAGGGGAGCTGTTTTTT.

V usage is TRBV6-1 and J usage is TRBJ2-3, with 9 bases fitting TRBD1. From germline, CDR1 is MNHNS and CDR2 SASEGT. This CDR3 contains 16 residues. V was clipped by 4 bases and J by 6 bases; unmatched bases: 11. The CDR3 spells CASSVDRGSETDTQYF. The CDR3 nucleotides are TGTGCCAGCAGTGTAGACAGGGGGAGTGAGACGGATACGCAGTATTTT.

This chain connects TRBV30 to TRBJ1-6, with a tentative D call TRBD1 (6 bases). CDR3 length: 14 amino acids. Germline V gene data show CDR1 as GTSNPN and CDR2 as SVGIG (reference sequence). Trimming removed 5 bases from V and 13 bases from J, with 21 bases in between. CDR3 amino acids: CAWSEGHLGGPLHF. The CDR3 bases are TGTGCCTGGTCCGAGGGACACCTTGGGGGCCCCCTCCACTTT. Filled out from reference TRBV30 and TRBJ1-6, the complete variable domain reads SQTIHQWPATLVQPVGSPLSLECTVEGTSNPNLYWYRQAAGRGLQLLFYSVGIGQISSEVPQNLSASRPQDRQFILSSKKLLLSDSGFYLCAWSEGHLGGPLHFGNGTRLTVT.

The chain has TRBV13 and TRBJ2-7; D remains unclear. Germline CDR1 PRHDT, CDR2 FYEKMQ (reference sequence). The CDR3 loop spans 16 amino acids. Trimming cost V 6 bases and J 6 bases, with 24 bases left between them. The CDR3 sequence: CASSHLGGGAGPEQYF. CDR3 sequence (DNA): TGTGCCAGCAGTCACCTCGGCGGCGGTGCCGGACCCGAGCAGTACTTC. Combining the CDR3 with reference TRBV13 and TRBJ2-7 gives the whole variable domain AAGVIQSPRHLIKEKRETATLKCYPIPRHDTVYWYQQGPGQDPQFLISFYEKMQSDKGSIPDRFSAQQFSDYHSELNMSSLELGDSALYFCASSHLGGGAGPEQYFGPGTRLTVT.

As regards this clone: The junction departs from germline at one end; a sequencing error may be responsible. This chain links TRBV5-3 with TRBJ2-5, with D unresolved. TRBV5-3 is identified as an open reading frame with a role that is uncertain. The CDR3 covers 9 residues. The CDR3: CARREGKDF. The CDR3 bases are TGTGCCAGAAGAGAAGGTAAGGACTTC.

The genes are TRBV10-3 and TRBJ2-3, with TRBD2 matching 8 bases. The germline gives CDR1 ENHRY, CDR2 SYGVKD. The CDR3 consists of 14 residues. V lost 8 bases and J lost 1; bases outside the gene matches: 5. CDR3 sequence reads: CAIAPAGGTDTQYF. CDR3 coding DNA: TGTGCCATCGCTCCAGCGGGAGGCACAGATACGCAGTATTTT.

This clone came up once. V gene TRBV29-1 combines with J gene TRBJ1-4; D not certain. Between the trimmed V and J ends, which lost 7 bases and 6 bases, there was a span of 6 bases. The CDR3 is 10 residues long. Germline CDR1 is SQVTM and CDR2 is ANQGSEA. CDR3 DNA: TGCAGCGCTGGGGATGAAAAACTGTTTTTT. Protein product: CSAGDEKLFF.

Only one count was recorded for this clone. This chain links TRBV28 with TRBJ1-5; D gene unclear. Per the germline V gene, CDR1 is MDHEN and CDR2 is SYDVKM. The CDR3 is 16 residues long. Trimming left V 1 base short and J 2 bases short, with 12 bases between. CDR3 bases: TGTGCCAGCAGTTTATTACGGGAGAGGGGCAATCAGCCCCAGCATTTT. Residues: CASSLLRERGNQPQHF.